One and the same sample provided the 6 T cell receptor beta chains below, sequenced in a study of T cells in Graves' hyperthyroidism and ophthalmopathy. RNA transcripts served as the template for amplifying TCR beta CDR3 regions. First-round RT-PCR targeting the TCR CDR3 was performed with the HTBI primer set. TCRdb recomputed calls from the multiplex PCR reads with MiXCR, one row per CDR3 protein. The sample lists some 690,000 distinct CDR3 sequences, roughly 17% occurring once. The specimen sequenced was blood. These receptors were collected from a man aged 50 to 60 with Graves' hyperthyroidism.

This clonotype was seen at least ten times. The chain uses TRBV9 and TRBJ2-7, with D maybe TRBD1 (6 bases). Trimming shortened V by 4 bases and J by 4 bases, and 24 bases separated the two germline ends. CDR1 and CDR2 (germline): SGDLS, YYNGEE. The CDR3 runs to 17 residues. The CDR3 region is CASSQWDTSRRPYEQYF. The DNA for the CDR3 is TGTGCCAGCAGCCAGTGGGACACCTCCCGAAGACCTTACGAGCAGTACTTC.

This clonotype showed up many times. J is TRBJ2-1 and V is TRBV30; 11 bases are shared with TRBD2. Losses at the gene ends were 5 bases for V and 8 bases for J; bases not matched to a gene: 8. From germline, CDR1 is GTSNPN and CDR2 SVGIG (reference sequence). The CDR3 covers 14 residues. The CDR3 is CAWGLAGGFYEQFF. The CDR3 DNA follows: TGTGCCTGGGGCTTAGCGGGAGGGTTTTATGAGCAGTTCTTC.

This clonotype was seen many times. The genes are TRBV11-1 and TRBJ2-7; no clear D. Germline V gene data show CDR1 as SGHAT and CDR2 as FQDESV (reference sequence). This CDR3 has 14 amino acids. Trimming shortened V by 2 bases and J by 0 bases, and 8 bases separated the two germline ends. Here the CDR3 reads CASSLTASSYEQYF. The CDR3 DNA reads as TGTGCCAGCAGCTTAACGGCGAGCTCCTACGAGCAGTACTTC.

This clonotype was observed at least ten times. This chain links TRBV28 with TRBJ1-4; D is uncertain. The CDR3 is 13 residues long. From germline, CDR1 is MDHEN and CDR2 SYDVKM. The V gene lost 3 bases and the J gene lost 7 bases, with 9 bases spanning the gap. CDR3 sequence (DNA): TGTGCCAGCAGTTTTCGGAGTACTGAAAAACTGTTTTTT. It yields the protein CASSFRSTEKLFF.

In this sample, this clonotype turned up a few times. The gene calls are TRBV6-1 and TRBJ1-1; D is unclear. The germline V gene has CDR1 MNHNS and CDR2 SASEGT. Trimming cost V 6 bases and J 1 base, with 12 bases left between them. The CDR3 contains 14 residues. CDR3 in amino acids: CASSPGPGNTEAFF. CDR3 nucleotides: TGTGCCAGCAGCCCCGGTCCCGGGAACACTGAAGCTTTCTTT.

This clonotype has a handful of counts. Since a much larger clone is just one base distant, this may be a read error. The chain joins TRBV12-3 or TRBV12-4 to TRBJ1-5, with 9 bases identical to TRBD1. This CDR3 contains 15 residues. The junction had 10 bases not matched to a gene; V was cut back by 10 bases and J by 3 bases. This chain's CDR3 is CANTEQGAINQPQHF. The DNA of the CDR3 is TGTGCCAACACAGAACAGGGGGCAATCAATCAGCCCCAGCATTTT.